The 24 T cell receptor beta chains below all came from one sample that was sequenced in a study of blood T cell repertoires in COVID-19. Here immunoSEQ multiplex PCR was the method, and the copy in TCRdb shows in-frame clones only, minus some. The sample includes almost 400,000 clones, around 87% seen only once; the top ten take 2% to 2.5%. The sample taken for sequencing was peripheral blood. These receptors came from an older woman with COVID-19, enrolled during active disease.

This clone was seen only a few times. The chain carries TRBV2 and TRBJ1-1; the D is unclear. CDR1 and CDR2 from the germline V gene are SNHLY and FYNNEI. This CDR3 comprises 11 residues. Trimming took 6 bases from V and 6 from J, leaving 8 bases between them. This CDR3 reads CASSQTPEAFF. The CDR3 DNA follows: TGTGCCAGCAGCCAGACACCTGAAGCTTTCTTT.

The V gene is TRBV4-1, the J gene TRBJ2-2; 10 bases line up with TRBD1. Germline CDR1 MGHRA, CDR2 YSYEKL. The CDR3 sequence is 15 residues long. V shed 6 bases and J 6 bases; nucleotides not matched to a gene: 7. The CDR3 DNA sequence: TGCGCCAGCAGGCGACCGGGACAGGGGTCCGGGGAGCTGTTTTTT. It translates to CASRRPGQGSGELFF.

The chain carries TRBV3-1 (or the pseudogene TRBV3-2) and TRBJ2-1, with D possibly matching TRBD1 (6 bases). This CDR3 comprises 16 residues. CDR1 is LGHDT and CDR2 is YNNKEL in the germline V gene (reference sequence). The V end lost 0 bases, the J end lost 1 base, and 10 bases lay between the germline ends. CDR3 protein: CASSQEKGESYNEQFF. CDR3 nucleotides: TGTGCCAGCAGCCAAGAAAAGGGGGAGTCCTACAATGAGCAGTTCTTC.

This sequence joins TRBV9 and TRBJ2-1, with TRBD2 identical over 14 bases. Trimming cost V 4 bases and J 0 bases; bases outside gene matches: 6. The CDR3 runs 18 residues. Germline V CDR1 and CDR2: SGDLS, YYNGEE. The CDR3 sequence: CASSPRGLAGDSYNEQFF. In DNA form, the CDR3 reads TGTGCCAGCAGCCCCCGGGGACTAGCGGGGGACTCCTACAATGAGCAGTTCTTC. The full variable domain, completed using reference TRBV9 and TRBJ2-1, is DSGVTQTPKHLITATGQRVTLRCSPRSGDLSVYWYQQSLDQGLQFLIQYYNGEERAKGNILERFSAQQFPDLHSELNLSSLELGDSALYFCASSPRGLAGDSYNEQFFGPGTRLTVL.

The chain combines TRBV5-4 with TRBJ2-3; 8 nucleotides line up with TRBD2. Per the germline V gene, CDR1 is SGHNT and CDR2 is YYREEE (reference sequence). The CDR3 runs 16 residues. V shed 3 bases, J shed 3 bases, and the junction held 9 bases outside the gene matches. In DNA form, the CDR3 reads TGTGCCAGCAGCTCCGGGGGGGCTCGGAATACAGATACGCAGTATTTT. This translates into CASSSGGARNTDTQYF. Together with reference TRBV5-4 and TRBJ2-3, the CDR3 gives the full variable domain: ETGVTQSPTHLIKTRGQQVTLRCSSQSGHNTVSWYQQALGQGPQFIFQYYREEENGRGNFPPRFSGLQFPNYSSELNVNALELDDSALYLCASSSGGARNTDTQYFGPGTRLTVL.

The chain uses TRBV6-5 and TRBJ2-1, with unresolved D. The V and J ends lost 6 bases and 4 bases respectively, with 10 bases between them. This CDR3 is 13 amino acids long. The germline CDR1 and CDR2 sequences are MNHEY and SVGAGI. DNA for the CDR3: TGTGCCAGCAGCCGGCAGGTGTACAATGAGCAGTTCTTC. As protein: CASSRQVYNEQFF.

The V call is TRBV29-1, the J call TRBJ2-6; D remains ambiguous. The germline V gene encodes CDR1 SQVTM and CDR2 ANQGSEA. This CDR3 has 13 amino acids. Trimming shortened V by 3 bases and J by 1 base, and 4 bases separated the two germline ends. This CDR3 is CSVDLSGANVLTF. The CDR3 nucleotides read TGCAGCGTTGACTTGTCTGGGGCCAACGTCCTGACTTTC.

V gene TRBV29-1 combines with J gene TRBJ1-3, with a possible D match to TRBD1 (5 bases). The CDR3 spans 12 residues. The V end was cut by 7 bases, the J end by 7 bases, with 14 bases between. The V gene's germline CDR1 is SQVTM and CDR2 ANQGSEA. CDR3 DNA: TGCAGCGCGTCTCTCGGGGGGAACACCATATATTTT. Translation gives CSASLGGNTIYF.

The CDR3: CASSAAGNSYEQYF. The DNA for the CDR3 is TGTGCCAGCAGCGCGGCAGGCAACTCCTACGAGCAGTACTTC. The V call is TRBV9, the J call TRBJ2-7; no clear D. CDR3 length: 14 residues. The V gene lost 3 bases and the J gene lost 0 bases, with 10 bases spanning the gap. Germline V gives CDR1 SGDLS, CDR2 YYNGEE.

The count of this clone is one. The V and J genes are TRBV7-6 and TRBJ2-2; D is unresolved. CDR1 is SGHVS, CDR2 FNYEAQ, per germline. The CDR3 consists of 13 residues. The V and J ends lost 1 base and 6 bases respectively, with 6 bases between them. The DNA of the CDR3 is TGTGCCAGCAGCTTAGTTGAGTCCGGGGAGCTGTTTTTT. Translation gives CASSLVESGELFF.

The rearrangement links TRBV2 to TRBJ2-7; possible D gene TRBD1, 5 bases. CDR3 length: 13 residues. Germline V gene lookup returns CDR1 SNHLY and CDR2 FYNNEI. The V gene lost 7 bases and the J gene lost 7 bases, with 17 bases spanning the gap. CDR3 sequence: CASTRTRNREQYF. The CDR3 region has the DNA TGTGCCAGCACCAGGACAAGGAATAGGGAGCAGTACTTC.

This clone was counted between two and nine times. This chain connects TRBV7-2 to TRBJ1-5; 7 positions agree with TRBD1. The V gene end was trimmed by 6 bases and the J gene end by 3 bases; junction bases not matched to a gene: 5. The CDR3 is 14 residues long. Per germline, CDR1 SGHTA and CDR2 FQGNSA. The CDR3 DNA reads as TGTGCCAGCAGATCCGGGACAGTCAATCAGCCCCAGCATTTT. Residues: CASRSGTVNQPQHF.

The chain links TRBV6-1 to TRBJ2-4; a weak D match, TRBD2 (5 bases). The length of the CDR3 is 18 residues. CDR1 and CDR2 (germline): MNHNS, SASEGT. V was cut by 2 bases and J by 0 bases, with 17 bases left in between. CDR3 nucleotides: TGTGCCAGCAGTGAATTCGGGAAAACATCGATAGCCAAAAACATTCAGTACTTC. Translating it yields CASSEFGKTSIAKNIQYF.

This clone was picked up a small number of times. The V call is TRBV9, the J call TRBJ1-1; D is possibly TRBD1 (5 bases). This CDR3 comprises 15 residues. Germline lookup yields CDR1 SGDLS and CDR2 YYNGEE. V lost 0 bases to trimming and J lost 0 bases, with 9 bases between them. The CDR3 coding sequence is TGTGCCAGCAGCGTAGACCTGACAGTGAACACTGAAGCTTTCTTT. Amino acid sequence: CASSVDLTVNTEAFF.

This clone has a handful of counts. V gene TRBV6-2 or TRBV6-3 combines with J gene TRBJ2-1, with TRBD1 matching over 7 bases. Germline-derived CDR1 and CDR2 are MNHEY and SVGEGT. This CDR3 comprises 17 residues. Trimming cost V 2 bases and J 0 bases; bases outside gene matches: 7. The CDR3, as DNA: TGTGCCAGCAGTTACCGTACAGGGGACGGCTCCTACAATGAGCAGTTCTTC. Amino acid sequence: CASSYRTGDGSYNEQFF.

The J gene is TRBJ1-1, the V gene TRBV2; unclear D gene. Germline V gives CDR1 SNHLY, CDR2 FYNNEI. CDR3 length: 13 amino acids. V dropped 7 bases and J dropped 3 bases, with 12 bases sitting between them. The CDR3 sequence: CASITVVYTEAFF. Written as DNA, the CDR3 is TGTGCCAGCATAACAGTAGTTTACACTGAAGCTTTCTTT. Using reference TRBV2 and TRBJ1-1 for the parts outside the CDR3, the full variable domain is EPEVTQTPSHQVTQMGQEVILRCVPISNHLYFYWYRQILGQKVEFLVSFYNNEISEKSEIFDDQFSVERPDGSNFTLKIRSTKLEDSAMYFCASITVVYTEAFFGQGTRLTVV.

CDR3 nucleotides: TGTGCCAGCAGCTTAGGAGGGGGGGGACCTCCCTACTACGAGCAGTACTTC. Translated: CASSLGGGGPPYYEQYF. V and J are TRBV7-9 and TRBJ2-7; TRBD2 might be the D (7 bases). V dropped 1 base and J dropped 3 bases, with 19 bases sitting between them. CDR1 SEHNR and CDR2 FQNEAQ come from the germline V gene (reference sequence). The CDR3 contains 17 residues.

The V call is TRBV7-9, the J call TRBJ2-2; 8 nucleotides align to TRBD1. The CDR3 runs to 17 residues. V was clipped by 5 bases and J by 1 base; unmatched bases: 9. Germline V gives CDR1 SEHNR, CDR2 FQNEAQ (reference sequence). As DNA, the CDR3 is TGTGCCAGCAGCATACGATCCGGGACAGGGAACACCGGGGAGCTGTTTTTT. This gives the protein CASSIRSGTGNTGELFF. Drawing the rest from reference TRBV7-9 and TRBJ2-2, the complete variable domain is DTGVSQNPRHKITKRGQNVTFRCDPISEHNRLYWYRQTLGQGPEFLTYFQNEAQLEKSRLLSDRFSAERPKGSFSTLEIQRTEQGDSAMYLCASSIRSGTGNTGELFFGEGSRLTVL.

The chain couples TRBV5-6 to TRBJ1-4; D remains unclear. The CDR3 has 15 residues. Germline V gene data show CDR1 as SGHDT and CDR2 as YYEEEE. With 2 bases removed from V and 7 bases from J, the gap between germline ends came to 15 bases. As DNA, the CDR3 is TGTGCCAGCAGCTTACTCTCACAGCAATTTGAAAAACTGTTTTTT. Translation gives CASSLLSQQFEKLFF.

This chain links TRBV5-1 with TRBJ2-3; 10 bases fit TRBD1. Germline lookup yields CDR1 SGHRS and CDR2 YFSETQ. This CDR3 contains 15 residues. V shed 3 bases, J shed 2 bases, and the junction held 3 bases outside the gene matches. CDR3 in DNA: TGCGCCAGCAGCTGGGGACAGGGGAACACAGATACGCAGTATTTT. Protein: CASSWGQGNTDTQYF.

There are a few counts of this clone. The J gene is TRBJ2-1, the V gene TRBV7-9; D call uncertain. There are 14 residues in the CDR3. The ends were cut back, 11 bases at V and 0 bases at J, with 14 bases in the middle. Per the germline V gene, CDR1 is SEHNR and CDR2 is FQNEAQ (reference sequence). The CDR3 nucleotides are TGTGCCGGAGAGAAGTTAAGCTCCTACAATGAGCAGTTCTTC. It codes for CAGEKLSSYNEQFF.

The V gene is TRBV27, the J gene TRBJ1-6, with TRBD1 matching 7 bases. Trimming took 8 bases from V and 5 from J; bases not matched to a gene: 9. The length of the CDR3 is 15 residues. Looked up from germline, CDR1 is MNHEY and CDR2 is SMNVEV (reference sequence). The CDR3 DNA is TGTGCCAGCCCAGCAGACAGGGCCGATAATTCACCCCTCCACTTT. Encoded protein: CASPADRADNSPLHF.

This chain joins TRBV19 and TRBJ2-5; weak D call: TRBD2 (5 bases). The CDR3 spans 13 residues. From germline, CDR1 is LNHDA and CDR2 SQIVND (reference sequence). V gave up 4 bases and J gave up 5 bases, with 11 bases separating them. As DNA, the CDR3 is TGTGCCAGTAGTAGGGAGCAACGGGAGACCCAGTACTTC. This encodes CASSREQRETQYF. The whole variable domain, remainder taken from reference TRBV19 and TRBJ2-5, is DGGITQSPKYLFRKEGQNVTLSCEQNLNHDAMYWYRQDPGQGLRLIYYSQIVNDFQKGDIAEGYSVSREKKESFPLTVTSAQKNPTAFYLCASSREQRETQYFGPGTRLLVL.

The rearrangement joins TRBV5-1 to TRBJ1-2; D may be TRBD1 (6 bases). CDR3 length: 16 residues. V was shortened by 0 bases and J by 1 base, with 13 bases between the two germline ends. Germline V gene data show CDR1 as SGHRS and CDR2 as YFSETQ. CDR3 DNA: TGCGCCAGCAGCTTGGCCAGGGGCCCGCGTAACTATGGCTACACCTTC. Protein sequence: CASSLARGPRNYGYTF. The variable domain in full, completed from reference TRBV5-1 and TRBJ1-2, reads KAGVTQTPRYLIKTRGQQVTLSCSPISGHRSVSWYQQTPGQGLQFLFEYFSETQRNKGNFPGRFSGRQFSNSRSEMNVSTLELGDSALYLCASSLARGPRNYGYTFGSGTRLTVV.